This note documents a single TCR beta chain sequence. Its antigen is currently unknown. The sample is drawn from a study of blood T cells in healthy people across ages. A second PCR of about 7 to 11 cycles used a sample-barcoded 5' primer and a J-beta primer mix. From each sample, at least 2.5 million paired-end reads containing CDR3 were obtained. MiXCR was run by TCRdb on the 5' RACE reads, yielding one entry per CDR3 protein. The sample includes roughly 800,000 distinct CDR3 sequences, about 53% seen only once; the top ten take roughly 37%. Study observations and caveats: PBMCs went unsorted, and a conclusive naive versus antigen-experienced comparison was therefore prevented. As age increased, TCR beta diversity per million T cells fell in a roughly linear fashion. CMV infection status of these donors was not known.

Germline V gene lookup returns CDR1 SGHVS and CDR2 FQNEAQ. This CDR3 is built from 15 residues. Trimming at V came to 4 bases and at J to 7 bases, leaving 11 bases not matched to a gene. The receptor comes from a man older than 75 in good health. The sequenced material came from blood. The chain employs TRBV7-8 and TRBJ2-5; 8 nucleotides match TRBD2. In DNA, the CDR3 is TGTGCCAGCAGCTCGGGGGGGCCCTCCGCGGTGACCCAGTACTTC. Translated: CASSSGGPSAVTQYF.